Listed here is a single T cell receptor beta chain. This clone's antigen is unknown. No base quality values were provided; no much bigger clone lies one nucleotide off. This sample stems from a study of blood T cell repertoires in COVID-19 (TCRdb year 2020). Regarding the research as a whole: Samples covering the acute and convalescent phases of COVID-19 were provided by collaborators in the United States, Italy and Spain. The material from the prospective study consisted of cDNA or gDNA derived from T cells, B-cell-depleted T cells, or PBMCs. The samples were drawn from the first 160 participants of the ongoing ImmuneRACE study and from 1,254 subjects provided by 6 global collaborators. The repertoires were made available in a free public database intended to serve as a resource for research on the immune response to SARS-CoV-2. A de-identified subject ID, COVID-19 status, age in years and sex were almost always included in the sample metadata. Deeply sampled blood TCRbeta repertoires from subjects exposed to, actively infected with, or recovered from COVID-19 were included in the dataset. HLA class I and class II types, where available, came from metadata supplied by the sample provider rather than from assay-based typing.

TCRbeta CDR3 regions were amplified from genomic DNA by means of the immunoSEQ Assay, a bias-controlled multiplex PCR. As for how the authors treated the data: The number of nucleated cells in each sample was estimated by amplification of reference gene primers within the assay. To quantify the absolute abundance of each unique TCRbeta CDR3 rearrangement, sequence reads were collapsed and filtered. For each sample, productive Simpson clonality was calculated as the square root of Simpson's diversity index over productive rearrangements. TCRdb provides this immuneACCESS table in a form limited to in-frame rearrangements. Some clones are lacking; in checked studies, under half of them reflect an unresolved V gene, and why the rest are absent is not known. V, J and clone size derive from that table, while D and trimming were established from the DNA sequence. The sample table holds about 180,000 clones, of which roughly 81% were seen once. The top ten clonotypes cover about an eighth of the sample.

Study-wide findings and limitations: The amount of clinical and demographic metadata varied by source and participant and was provided uncurated.

In Seattle, one collaborating source enrolled patients while the infection was active and tracked those patients longitudinally over the course of disease. Whole blood was collected in K2EDTA tubes by collaborating institutions according to the institutions' own protocols. For TCRbeta analysis, collaborators shipped samples in one of three forms: frozen whole blood, isolated PBMCs, or DNA extracted from either of those sample types. The sequence derives from a woman aged 80 or over with COVID-19, enrolled during active disease. Sequences were obtained from peripheral blood.

The CDR3 region has the sequence CATSTWTGGETQYF. The DNA reads TGTGCCACCAGCACTTGGACAGGGGGAGAGACCCAGTACTTC. The rearranged segments are TRBV15 and TRBJ2-5; 10 central bases correspond to TRBD1. Ends trimmed: V by 4 bases, J by 4 bases; bases unmatched to a gene: 3. Measured from the cysteine to the phenylalanine, the CDR3 is 14 residues long. The CDR3 DNA has 42 bases and is translated from base 1. Via the germline V gene (reference sequence), CDR1 is LNHNV and CDR2 YYDKDF.